This note documents a single T cell receptor (beta chain) sequence. Its recognized antigen is unknown. Per-nucleotide qualities are absent, and no much larger clonotype sits a single base away. V is trimmed back by 6 bases and J by 1 base, and the junction contains 11 bases that no gene match accounts for. The CDR3 spans 16 residues, from the cysteine through the phenylalanine. The kept DNA is CDR3 alone, 48 bases in frame from the first base. CDR1 and CDR2, per the germline V gene, are SNHLY and FYNNEI. Using the deep immunoSEQ assay, multiplex PCR amplified TCR CDR3 regions from genomic DNA. Extracted genomic DNA from each cell subset was spread evenly across all wells of several immunoSEQ 96-well plates, with each plate serving as a replicate. Each replicate PCR for sorted subsets received about 220 ng genomic DNA, equal to about 30,000 T cell genomes. Purified libraries were quantified with a Qubit 3.0 fluorometer, sized on a Bioanalyzer 2100, and re-quantified with the KAPA Library Quantification kit. Each immunoSEQ 96-well plate was sequenced on its own single-read 150-cycle Illumina NextSeq 550 flow cell. On the authors' methods: Because the immunoSEQ output included only junctional sequences and no quality scores, the filtering could not be the same as the filtering used for full-length reads. Sequences were annotated with PyIR, a Python wrapper for IgBLAST v1.9, and V/J genes and CDR3 were assigned using IMGT germline references. Reads were filtered out if the reads had weak V/J assignments (E-value above 1e-6), no CDR3, stop codons, out-of-frame junctions, or ambiguous translated residues. V3J clonotypes were defined as sequences sharing the same inferred V gene, J gene, and CDR3 amino acid sequence. To compute the percentage overlap between repertoires, the number of shared unique clonotypes was divided by the size of the smaller repertoire. Repertoire richness was assessed with RTK rarefaction, the Chao1 estimator, and Recon v2.1 estimates of unobserved clonotypes. Generation probabilities for all TCRbeta clonotypes obtained by the gDNA method from a few donors were computed using OLGA. TCRdb limited this immuneACCESS table to in-frame rearrangements with V and J called. A share of clones is missing; checked studies link under half to unresolved V genes, and the rest is unexplained. The V and J calls and clone size come from that table; D and trimming were worked out from the DNA. This sample has nearly 600,000 clones in its table, and roughly 96% of those were observed once. The top ten hold less than 0.13% of the sample.

The sample originates from a study of shared clonotypes between healthy human individuals (dated by TCRdb to 2018 to 2020). With respect to the entire study: The cohort included three men and a couple of women between 18 and 49 years of age. Different laboratories and diverse techniques were used to prepare libraries and sequence TCR repertoires, to increase sequencing depth and limit assay-specific biases. For each donor, three plates each were used for CD4 naive and CD4 memory, two plates were used for CD8 naive, and one plate was used for CD8 memory. Leukapheresis yielded between about 0.85 and 10 billion PBMCs per donor. To estimate repertoire size and how much clonotypes are shared between individuals, the study performed deep sequencing of blood TCR repertoires from 4 to 6 healthy adults. Summary of the overall study and its limitations: Sampling was restricted to blood, and TCR repertoires in tissue are likely to differ from TCR repertoires in blood. The genetic and exposure-history diversity represented was limited by the small number of donors. Sharing across several donors was observed for around 5% of naive CD4, 3% to 4% of naive CD8, 2% to 2.5% of memory CD4, and about 0.39% of memory CD8 clonotypes. Incomplete sequencing was indicated by rarefaction of sorted-subset datasets, despite the large sequencing depth. Estimated clonotype richness was generally larger for naive than for memory subsets. Higher generation probabilities were observed for clonotypes shared by all four sorted-subset donors than for non-shared clonotypes. Based on pairwise subsampling, the degree of clonotype sharing among donors was expected to be affected by sequencing depth.

CD8 naive samples were CD45RO-negative cells positively selected for CCR7, giving a CD45RA+CCR7+ population that excluded TemRA cells. Donors were healthy HIV-negative adults with no recently reported acute infections or vaccinations. Every donor was a Caucasian adult residing in Nashville, Tennessee, USA. Blood was collected by leukapheresis, and PBMCs were isolated by Ficoll-Histopaque density gradient centrifugation and then cryopreserved in liquid nitrogen vapor phase. Analytical flow cytometry was used to check the purity and quantity of every magnetically sorted T cell population. Each sorted fraction had its genomic DNA isolated and then quantified by UV absorbance on a Nanodrop 2000c.

The rearrangement joined TRBV2 to TRBJ1-1, with TRBD1 identical over 7 junction bases. The clonotype was recovered from a woman in her twenties or thirties in good health. Sequencing was done on a sample of naive CD8+ T cells sorted from blood. In light of the paper, this sample's cell subset or site label describes: CD45RA+CCR7+. Here is the DNA: TGTGCCAGCAGCCAACAATGGGACAGACAGAACACTGAAGCTTTCTTT. It translates as CASSQQWDRQNTEAFF.